The present entry profiles one T cell receptor (beta chain) with its context. The sample belongs to a study of blood T cell repertoires in COVID-19. CDR1 and CDR2 (germline): SGHTA, FQGTGA. CDR3 size: 18 residues. Trimming removed 2 bases at V and 7 bases at J, with 23 bases between. Per the original methods: The assay estimated nucleated cells by amplifying reference gene primers. Profiling relied on immunoSEQ multiplex PCR, and the TCRdb table lists in-frame clones only, not all of them. From that table come the V and J calls and clone size; the DNA was used to work out D and trimming. Here the sample spans some 140,000 clones, about 86% being singletons.

The gene calls are TRBV7-3 and TRBJ2-2, with D possibly TRBD2 on 6 matching bases. This sequence was found in a woman in her sixties with active or convalescent COVID-19. The sample was peripheral blood. In DNA form, the CDR3 reads TGTGCCAGCAGCTTAGCCCGTACAAGCGGGCCTTCAGGCGGGGAGCTGTTTTTT. Protein: CASSLARTSGPSGGELFF.